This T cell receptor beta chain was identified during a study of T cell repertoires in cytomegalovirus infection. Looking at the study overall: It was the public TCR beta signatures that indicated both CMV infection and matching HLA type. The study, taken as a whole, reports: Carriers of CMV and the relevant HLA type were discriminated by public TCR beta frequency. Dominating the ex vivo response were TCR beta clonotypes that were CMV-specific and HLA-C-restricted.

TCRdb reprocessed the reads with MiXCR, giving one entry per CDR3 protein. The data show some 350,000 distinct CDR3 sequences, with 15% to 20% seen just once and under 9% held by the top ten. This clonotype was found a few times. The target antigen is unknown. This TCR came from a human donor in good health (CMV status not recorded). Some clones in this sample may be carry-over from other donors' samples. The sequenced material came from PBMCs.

CDR3 loop: CASSARASGNTGELFF. The CDR3 DNA reads as TGTGCCAGCAGCGCCCGTGCTAGCGGTAACACCGGGGAGCTGTTTTTT. The V and J genes are TRBV7-6 and TRBJ2-2; 7 bases match TRBD2. Trimming cost V 5 bases and J 2 bases; bases outside gene matches: 8. Germline CDR1 and CDR2: SGHVS and FNYEAQ. This CDR3 region has 16 residues.